What follows are 21 T cell receptor beta chains derived from one specimen sequenced in a study of T-cell memory formation after mild COVID-19. TCRdb analysed the 5' RACE reads with MiXCR anew, one entry per CDR3 protein. The sample has 140,000 to 150,000 distinct CDR3 sequences, 20% to 25% seen once. Specimen: PBMCs or a T cell subset sorted from them (not recorded which). The receptor set was obtained from an adult woman who had mild COVID-19 (a few samples of this study predate the infection). Cell type and time point are not known.

This clonotype appeared a few times. The chain carries TRBV4-3 and TRBJ2-1, with 9 bases identical to TRBD1. The J segment lost 3 bases and the V segment lost 8 bases, leaving 5 bases of the junction unmatched. This CDR3 is 14 amino acids long. Germline V gene lookup returns CDR1 LGHNA and CDR2 YSLEER. For the CDR3, the DNA is TGCGCCAGCTCTTCGGGACAGGGCTACAATGAGCAGTTCTTC. It encodes CASSSGQGYNEQFF.

The chain recombines TRBV5-1 with TRBJ2-5, with TRBD2 as a possible D gene (7 bases). Deletions cut 5 bases from V and 4 bases from J, with 9 bases between. This CDR3 has 12 residues. The germline V gene has CDR1 SGHRS and CDR2 YFSETQ. CDR3 coding DNA: TGCGCCAGCAGTGGGGGGGCAGAGACCCAGTACTTC. Translated, it gives CASSGGAETQYF.

This clonotype came up a few times. The chain couples TRBV12-3 or TRBV12-4 to TRBJ2-3; D may be TRBD1 or TRBD2 (5 bases each). This CDR3 contains 16 residues. V lost 4 bases to trimming and J lost 7 bases, with 21 bases between them. CDR3 residues: CASSSHWRVGRNTQYF. The CDR3 DNA reads TGTGCCAGCAGTTCCCATTGGCGGGTGGGGCGGAATACGCAGTATTTT.

This clonotype was observed a handful of times. The gene calls are TRBV27 and TRBJ2-2; the match to TRBD1 covers 9 bases. Germline loops: CDR1 MNHEY, CDR2 SMNVEV (reference sequence). The ends lost 3 bases at V and 6 bases at J; junction bases unmatched: 2. The CDR3 sequence is 14 residues long. The CDR3 spells CASSFDRGAGELFF. The CDR3, as DNA: TGTGCCAGCAGTTTTGACAGGGGGGCCGGGGAGCTGTTTTTT.

The chain combines TRBV5-1 with TRBJ2-3; TRBD2 matches at 15 bases. CDR3 length: 16 amino acids. The J segment lost 10 bases and the V segment lost 4 bases, leaving 10 bases of the junction unmatched. Germline lookup yields CDR1 SGHRS and CDR2 YFSETQ. CDR3 nucleotide sequence: TGCGCCAGCAGCCAAGGACTAGCGGGGGGGACAAGCTCGCAGTATTTT. It codes for CASSQGLAGGTSSQYF.

This chain links TRBV29-1 with TRBJ2-2; 7 positions match TRBD1. CDR3 length: 16 amino acids. Germline CDR1 and CDR2: SQVTM and ANQGSEA. V lost 3 bases and J lost 1; bases outside the gene matches: 8. This chain's CDR3 is CSVEERTGGNTGELFF. Written as DNA, the CDR3 is TGCAGCGTTGAGGAGAGGACAGGCGGGAACACCGGGGAGCTGTTTTTT.

This clonotype was detected a few times. The genes are TRBV27 and TRBJ2-7; D gene unclear. V was trimmed by 3 bases and J by 0 bases, leaving 12 bases between them. Germline CDR1 MNHEY, CDR2 SMNVEV (reference sequence). This CDR3 has 15 residues. The DNA for the CDR3 is TGTGCCAGCAGTTTTACCCTGGGTAGCTCCTACGAGCAGTACTTC. This sequence encodes CASSFTLGSSYEQYF.

The genes are TRBV5-8 and TRBJ2-1, with D unresolved. The CDR3 runs 18 residues. From germline, CDR1 is SGHTS and CDR2 YDEGEE. V lost 2 bases, J lost 0 bases, and 18 bases lay in between. The CDR3 region has the DNA TGTGCCAGCAGCTTAGTCCCCTCCACTTGGAGCTCCTACAATGAGCAGTTCTTC. Its protein is CASSLVPSTWSSYNEQFF. The variable domain in full, with the rest retrieved from reference TRBV5-8 and TRBJ2-1, is EAGVTQSPTHLIKTRGQQATLRCSPISGHTSVYWYQQALGLGLQFLLWYDEGEERNRGNFPPRFSGRQFPNYSSELNVNALELEDSALYLCASSLVPSTWSSYNEQFFGPGTRLTVL.

This chain links TRBV20-1 with TRBJ2-7; D perhaps matches TRBD2 (6 bases). Between the trimmed V and J ends, which lost 6 bases and 0 bases, there was a span of 18 bases. The CDR3 is made up of 15 amino acids. Per germline, CDR1 DFQATT and CDR2 SNEGSKA (reference sequence). CDR3 sequence: CSATPGLASSYEQYF. CDR3 coding DNA: TGCAGTGCGACCCCGGGACTCGCCAGCTCCTACGAGCAGTACTTC.

This clonotype was observed many times. The genes are TRBV9 and TRBJ2-7; 7 bases fit TRBD2. The J segment lost 5 bases and the V segment lost 3 bases, leaving 5 bases of the junction unmatched. CDR1 and CDR2 (germline): SGDLS, YYNGEE. The CDR3 has 13 amino acids. Here the CDR3 DNA reads TGTGCCAGCAGCGGGACTAGTTCCCACGAGCAGTACTTC. Protein product: CASSGTSSHEQYF.

The gene calls are TRBV6-2 or TRBV6-3 and TRBJ1-5, with D perhaps matching TRBD1 (6 bases). CDR1 and CDR2 from the germline V gene are MNHEY and SVGEGT. This CDR3 region has 16 residues. The V end was cut by 4 bases, the J end by 5 bases, with 18 bases between. CDR3 amino acids: CASSSARGGLHQPQHF. Here the CDR3 DNA reads TGTGCCAGCAGTTCCGCCAGGGGAGGTCTTCATCAGCCCCAGCATTTT.

The chain joins TRBV29-1 to TRBJ2-1; 8 bases map to TRBD1. Trimming cost V 6 bases and J 5 bases; bases outside gene matches: 0. Germline CDR1 is SQVTM and CDR2 is ANQGSEA. The CDR3 is made up of 11 amino acids. This CDR3 is CSVGQDNEQFF. The CDR3 DNA sequence: TGCAGCGTGGGACAGGACAATGAGCAGTTCTTC.

The chain recombines TRBV29-1 with TRBJ2-5, with 8 positions matching TRBD1. The junction had 9 bases not matched to a gene; V was cut back by 5 bases and J by 7 bases. The CDR3 runs to 13 residues. Germline V gene lookup returns CDR1 SQVTM and CDR2 ANQGSEA. The CDR3 protein is CSVSDRVIGTQYF. In nucleotides, the CDR3 is TGCAGCGTTTCGGACAGGGTAATTGGGACCCAGTACTTC. The complete variable domain, with remaining parts taken from reference TRBV29-1 and TRBJ2-5, reads SAVISQKPSRDICQRGTSLTIQCQVDSQVTMMFWYRQQPGQSLTLIATANQGSEATYESGFVIDKFPISRPNLTFSTLTVSNMSPEDSSIYLCSVSDRVIGTQYFGPGTRLLVL.

There are a few counts of this clonotype. The V call is TRBV12-3 or TRBV12-4, the J call TRBJ2-2; tentatively, D is TRBD2 (6 bases). Trimming pared 6 bases from V and 7 bases from J, leaving 15 bases between. This CDR3 is built from 14 residues. The CDR3 DNA follows: TGTGCCAGCAGCCGAATGTACGGGGGCGGGGAGCTGTTTTTT. It yields the protein CASSRMYGGGELFF.

V and J are TRBV6-1 and TRBJ2-1, with D unresolved. The CDR3 runs 18 residues. Deletions cut 2 bases from V and 0 bases from J, with 17 bases between. In germline, CDR1 is MNHNS, CDR2 SASEGT. CDR3 protein: CASSEPVERPASYNEQFF. The CDR3 nucleotides are TGTGCCAGCAGTGAACCGGTAGAGAGGCCGGCCTCCTACAATGAGCAGTTCTTC.

J is TRBJ2-7 and V is TRBV6-5; 7 bases match TRBD1. This CDR3 has 16 amino acids. V shed 8 bases and J 2 bases; nucleotides not matched to a gene: 15. Germline loops: CDR1 MNHEY, CDR2 SVGAGI. CDR3 DNA sequence: TGTGCCAGCTCATACCCATCCGGGACAGCGGCCTACGAGCAGTACTTC. This encodes CASSYPSGTAAYEQYF.

This rearrangement joins TRBV10-3 to TRBJ2-5; 8 nucleotides align to TRBD1. Germline values: CDR1 ENHRY, CDR2 SYGVKD. CDR3 length: 15 amino acids. The V segment lost 6 bases and the J segment 5 bases; nucleotides outside the gene matches: 11. Written as DNA, the CDR3 is TGTGCCATCAGATCTACAGGGGGAGTCGAGGAGACCCAGTACTTC. Protein sequence: CAIRSTGGVEETQYF.

This chain links TRBV4-1 with TRBJ1-6; no clear D gene. V lost 4 bases and J lost 10, with 17 bases in between. The CDR3 has 15 amino acids. The germline gives CDR1 MGHRA, CDR2 YSYEKL. CDR3 bases: TGCGCCAGCAGCCCGACCGGGCTTGCCTCGTCACCCCTCCACTTT. Encoded protein: CASSPTGLASSPLHF.

This clonotype has more than one count but fewer than ten. The rearrangement joins TRBV4-3 to TRBJ1-1, with TRBD1 identical over 8 bases. CDR3 length: 15 amino acids. Trimming removed 3 bases from V and 1 base from J; junction bases left unmatched: 4. The germline V gene encodes CDR1 LGHNA and CDR2 YSLEER. The CDR3 loop is CASSQVDRGNTEAFF. In nucleotides, the CDR3 is TGCGCCAGCAGCCAGGTTGACAGGGGGAACACTGAAGCTTTCTTT.

The J gene is TRBJ2-5, the V gene TRBV15, with D tentatively TRBD2 (6 bases). V gave up 0 bases and J gave up 5 bases, with 13 bases separating them. Germline lookup yields CDR1 LNHNV and CDR2 YYDKDF (reference sequence). The CDR3 loop spans 15 amino acids. In DNA form, the CDR3 reads TGTGCCACCAGCAGAGAGAGGAGGGGACGGGAGACCCAGTACTTC. Its protein product is CATSRERRGRETQYF.

V and J are TRBV12-3 or TRBV12-4 and TRBJ1-4; no clear D. With 6 bases removed from V and 5 bases from J, the gap between germline ends came to 13 bases. The CDR3 contains 14 residues. The CDR3 here is CASSFGRMNEKLFF. The CDR3 DNA sequence: TGTGCCAGCAGCTTCGGACGGATGAATGAAAAACTGTTTTTT.